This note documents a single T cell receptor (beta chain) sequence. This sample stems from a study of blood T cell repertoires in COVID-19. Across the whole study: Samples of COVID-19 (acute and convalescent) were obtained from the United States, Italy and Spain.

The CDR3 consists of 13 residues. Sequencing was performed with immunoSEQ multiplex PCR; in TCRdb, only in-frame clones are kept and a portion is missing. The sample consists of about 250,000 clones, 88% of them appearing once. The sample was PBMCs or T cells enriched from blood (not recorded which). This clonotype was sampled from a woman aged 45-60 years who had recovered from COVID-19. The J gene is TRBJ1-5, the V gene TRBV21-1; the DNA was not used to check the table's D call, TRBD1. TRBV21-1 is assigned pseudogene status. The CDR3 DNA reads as TGTGCCAGCAGCAAGACAGGGCTTCAGCCCCAGCATTTT. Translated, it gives CASSKTGLQPQHF.